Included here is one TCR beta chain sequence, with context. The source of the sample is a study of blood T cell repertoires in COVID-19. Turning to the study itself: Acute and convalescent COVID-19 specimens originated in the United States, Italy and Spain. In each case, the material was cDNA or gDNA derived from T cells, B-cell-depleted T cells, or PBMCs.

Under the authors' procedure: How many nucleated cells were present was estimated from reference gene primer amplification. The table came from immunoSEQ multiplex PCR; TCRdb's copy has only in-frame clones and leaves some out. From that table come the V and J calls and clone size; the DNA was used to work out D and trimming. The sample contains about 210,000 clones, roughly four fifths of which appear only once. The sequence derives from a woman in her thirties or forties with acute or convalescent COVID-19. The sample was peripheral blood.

CDR3 protein: CASSDPGQGFGQYF. The CDR3 region has the DNA TGCGCCAGCAGTGATCCGGGACAGGGCTTTGGGCAGTACTTC. The V call is TRBV10-1, the J call TRBJ2-7, with 9 bases aligning to TRBD1. The CDR3 has 14 residues. Germline CDR1 WNHNN, CDR2 SYGVQD (reference sequence). V lost 3 bases and J lost 9; bases outside the gene matches: 9.